This passage covers 6 T cell receptor beta chains from one sample sequenced in a study of early T cells in non-severe SARS-CoV-2 infection (dated by TCRdb to 2020 to 2022). Library method: 5' RACE. Instrument used: NextSeq 500. TCRdb passed the public sequencing reads through fastp at Q25 and MiXCR, retaining productive beta sequences. Identical CDR3 protein sequences are pooled into one entry, listed with their most common genes and DNA. In all, the sample holds roughly 51,000 distinct CDR3 sequences, and around a tenth of those were seen once. The ten most abundant clones make up about 8% of the sample. The sequenced material came from whole blood. Source of these receptors: an adult who was a healthcare worker with PCR-confirmed SARS-CoV-2 infection or an uninfected control (not recorded which).

This clonotype was seen ten or more times. The V gene is TRBV5-1, the J gene TRBJ2-1; 7 bases align to TRBD2. The CDR3 runs to 16 residues. V gave up 0 bases and J gave up 1 base; unmatched junction bases: 4. Germline lookup yields CDR1 SGHRS and CDR2 YFSETQ. CDR3 DNA: TGCGCCAGCAGCTTGGCCAGCGGGGATTCCTACAATGAGCAGTTCTTC. Encoded protein: CASSLASGDSYNEQFF.

This clonotype was seen at least ten times. V and J are TRBV7-8 and TRBJ1-4, with D maybe TRBD1 (5 bases). V shed 2 bases and J shed 0 bases, with 10 bases lying between them. CDR3 length: 16 residues. Germline V gene data show CDR1 as SGHVS and CDR2 as FQNEAQ. The CDR3 DNA sequence: TGTGCCAGCAGCTTACAGGGCAGACCAACTAATGAAAAACTGTTTTTT. This encodes CASSLQGRPTNEKLFF.

This clonotype was detected many times. The chain recombines TRBV7-3 with TRBJ2-7, with 10 bases lining up with TRBD1. The CDR3 contains 15 residues. J gave up 2 bases and V 5 bases, and 6 bases lay outside the gene matches. Germline V gives CDR1 SGHTA, CDR2 FQGTGA. CDR3 sequence reads: CASSADGTGAYEQYF. The CDR3 region has the DNA TGTGCCAGCAGCGCGGACGGGACAGGGGCCTACGAGCAGTACTTC.

This clonotype was seen ten or more times. The genes are TRBV5-1 and TRBJ2-5, with D possibly called TRBD1 or TRBD2 (5 bases each). The CDR3 extends over 15 amino acids. Deletions cut 5 bases from V and 4 bases from J, with 18 bases between. Looked up from germline, CDR1 is SGHRS and CDR2 is YFSETQ. The CDR3 DNA is TGCGCCAGCAGGCATCTAGAGAGGGGTAGAGAGACCCAGTACTTC. Amino acids: CASRHLERGRETQYF.

This clonotype has a handful of counts. The chain joins TRBV7-8 to TRBJ2-6; D not certain. The V gene's germline CDR1 is SGHVS and CDR2 FQNEAQ. Trimming removed 0 bases at V and 15 bases at J, with 6 bases between. The CDR3 has 11 residues. This CDR3 reads CASSLALGLTF. CDR3 nucleotide sequence: TGTGCCAGCAGCTTAGCCCTCGGCCTGACTTTC.

In its sample, this clonotype was seen many times. This chain links TRBV28 with TRBJ2-3; 8 bases fit TRBD2. The CDR3 loop spans 13 amino acids. The germline CDR1 and CDR2 sequences are MDHEN and SYDVKM. V was pared by 8 bases and J by 1 base, with 2 bases of the junction left unmatched. In DNA, the CDR3 is TGTGCCAGCCAGACTAGCGGCACAGATACGCAGTATTTT. Protein: CASQTSGTDTQYF.